One and the same sample provided the 3 T cell receptor beta chains below, sequenced in a study of T cells after yellow fever vaccination. TCRdb independently ran MiXCR on the 5' RACE reads; one entry per CDR3 protein. The data hold about 630,000 distinct CDR3 sequences, with 12% observed a single time. The sequencing here drew on PBMCs, taken on the day of the yellow fever booster vaccination. These TCRs come from a young man who received the YFV17D yellow fever vaccine.

This clonotype has only a few counts. This chain connects TRBV18 to TRBJ2-5; 8 bases are a match to TRBD2. Germline V gene sequence: CDR1 KGHSH, CDR2 LQKENI. The CDR3 runs to 16 residues. The V and J ends lost 0 bases and 2 bases, in that order; junction bases with no gene match: 5. CDR3 sequence reads: CASSPPLAGGQETQYF. The CDR3 DNA is TGTGCCAGCTCACCACCGTTGGCGGGAGGTCAAGAGACCCAGTACTTC.

This clonotype was counted a few times. The chain couples TRBV20-1 to TRBJ2-3, with a tentative D call TRBD2 (5 bases). Germline V lookup: CDR1 DFQATT, CDR2 SNEGSKA (reference sequence). This CDR3 has 13 amino acids. CDR3 sequence reads: CSPIGRATDTQYF. In DNA form, the CDR3 reads TGCAGCCCAATAGGGAGAGCCACAGATACGCAGTATTTT.

This clonotype was observed a handful of times. The chain has TRBV7-2 and TRBJ1-6; D is undetermined. The germline CDR1 and CDR2 sequences are SGHTA and FQGNSA. The CDR3 sequence is 12 residues long. CDR3 in amino acids: CAAGSYNSPLHF. CDR3 in DNA: TGTGCAGCGGGCTCCTATAATTCACCCCTCCACTTT.